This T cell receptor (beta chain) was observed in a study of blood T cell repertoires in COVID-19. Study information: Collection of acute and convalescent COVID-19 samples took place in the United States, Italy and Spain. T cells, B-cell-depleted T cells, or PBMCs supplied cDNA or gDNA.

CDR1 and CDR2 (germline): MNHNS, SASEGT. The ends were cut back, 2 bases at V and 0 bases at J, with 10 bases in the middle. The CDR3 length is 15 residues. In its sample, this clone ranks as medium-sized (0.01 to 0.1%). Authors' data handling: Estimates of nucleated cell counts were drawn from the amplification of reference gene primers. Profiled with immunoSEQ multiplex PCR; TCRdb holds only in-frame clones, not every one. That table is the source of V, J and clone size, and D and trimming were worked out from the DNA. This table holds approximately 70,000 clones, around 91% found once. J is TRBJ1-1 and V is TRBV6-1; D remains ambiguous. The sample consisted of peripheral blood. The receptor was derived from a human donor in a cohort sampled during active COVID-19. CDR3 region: CASSETGVLNTEAFF. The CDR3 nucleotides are TGTGCCAGCAGTGAAACGGGAGTCCTGAACACTGAAGCTTTCTTT.